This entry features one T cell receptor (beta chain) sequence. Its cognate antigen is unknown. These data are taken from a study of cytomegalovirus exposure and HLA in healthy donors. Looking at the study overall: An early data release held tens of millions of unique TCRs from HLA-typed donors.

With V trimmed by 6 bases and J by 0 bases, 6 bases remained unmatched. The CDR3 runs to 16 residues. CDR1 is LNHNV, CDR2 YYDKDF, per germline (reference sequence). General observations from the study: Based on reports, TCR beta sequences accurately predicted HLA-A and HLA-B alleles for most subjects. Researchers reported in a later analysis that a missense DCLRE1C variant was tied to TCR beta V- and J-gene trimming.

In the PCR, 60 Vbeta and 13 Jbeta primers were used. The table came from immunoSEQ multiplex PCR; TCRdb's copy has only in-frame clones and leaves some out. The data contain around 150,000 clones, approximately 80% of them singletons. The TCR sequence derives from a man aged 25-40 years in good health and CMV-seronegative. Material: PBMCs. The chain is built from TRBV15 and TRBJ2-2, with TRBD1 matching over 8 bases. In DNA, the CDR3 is TGTGCCACCAGTGGGACAGGAGCAACGAACACCGGGGAGCTGTTTTTT. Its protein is CATSGTGATNTGELFF. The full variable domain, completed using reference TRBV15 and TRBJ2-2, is DAMVIQNPRYQVTQFGKPVTLSCSQTLNHNVMYWYQQKSSQAPKLLFHYYDKDFNNEADTPDNFQSRRPNTSFCFLDIRSPGLGDTAMYLCATSGTGATNTGELFFGEGSRLTVL.